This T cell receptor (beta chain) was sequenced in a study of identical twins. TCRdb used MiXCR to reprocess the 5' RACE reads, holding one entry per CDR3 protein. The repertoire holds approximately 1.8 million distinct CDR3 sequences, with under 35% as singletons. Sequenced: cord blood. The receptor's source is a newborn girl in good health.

The CDR3 loop is CASSYGTGGQANYGYTF. CDR3 nucleotide sequence: TGTGCCAGCAGTTATGGGACAGGGGGTCAAGCTAACTATGGCTACACCTTC. The chain carries TRBV6-6 and TRBJ1-2; TRBD1 matches at 11 bases. Germline CDR1 MNHNY, CDR2 SVGAGI (reference sequence). V was clipped by 3 bases and J by 0 bases; unmatched bases: 6. This CDR3 is 17 amino acids long.